Each of the 9 T cell receptor beta chains below was sequenced from the same sample in a study of CD8 T cells in Susac syndrome (dated by TCRdb to the late 2010s). Receptor amplification or capture employed the immunoSEQ multiplex PCR assay. RNA was extracted using the RNeasy kit, and roughly 0.45 to 1 microgram was reverse transcribed with random hexamers. TCRdb redid the processing of the public reads, applying fastp at Q25 and MiXCR, and retained in-frame beta chains. Every distinct CDR3 protein forms one entry, paired with its most common genes and DNA. The sample table lists about 120,000 distinct CDR3 sequences, around 94% of them with a count of one. Roughly 0.095% of the sample comes from the top ten. The material sequenced was CD4+ T cells from PBMCs. Receptors were obtained from a human donor in good health.

The rearrangement joins TRBV20-1 to TRBJ1-6, with TRBD1 as a possible D gene (5 bases). V was trimmed by 2 bases and J by 6 bases, leaving 14 bases between them. The CDR3 sequence is 15 residues long. The germline V gene encodes CDR1 DFQATT and CDR2 SNEGSKA (reference sequence). CDR3 nucleotides: TGCAGTGCTAGATACAGGACGGGGGTTAATTCACCCCTCCACTTT. It translates to CSARYRTGVNSPLHF.

The chain is built from TRBV29-1 and TRBJ2-1, with 14 nucleotides matching TRBD2. The V gene end was trimmed by 6 bases and the J gene end by 5 bases; junction bases not matched to a gene: 6. The CDR3 spans 15 residues. Per the germline V gene, CDR1 is SQVTM and CDR2 is ANQGSEA. CDR3 DNA: TGCAGCGTCTCCGGGACTAGCGGGAGTCACAATGAGCAGTTCTTC. Its translation is CSVSGTSGSHNEQFF.

The rearrangement joins TRBV4-1 to TRBJ1-1; D ambiguous. Per germline, CDR1 MGHRA and CDR2 YSYEKL. The CDR3 is 17 residues long. The germline V and J ends were trimmed by 4 bases and 0 bases, with 18 bases remaining between them. CDR3 nucleotide sequence: TGCGCCAGCAGCCCCCCACGTAGCAGGCGCATGAACACTGAAGCTTTCTTT. It encodes CASSPPRSRRMNTEAFF.

The chain couples TRBV6-1 to TRBJ2-4; possibly TRBD1 or TRBD2 for D (5 bases each). Trimming stripped 5 bases from V and 0 bases from J, with 11 bases between. This CDR3 has 15 amino acids. Germline values: CDR1 MNHNS, CDR2 SASEGT. The DNA for the CDR3 is TGTGCCAGCAGTCAAACCGGGACAGCCAAAAACATTCAGTACTTC. This gives the protein CASSQTGTAKNIQYF.

The V gene is TRBV7-9, the J gene TRBJ2-7; D is possibly TRBD2 (6 bases). This CDR3 has 18 amino acids. Germline V gene sequence: CDR1 SEHNR, CDR2 FQNEAQ (reference sequence). The V and J ends lost 4 bases and 2 bases respectively, with 24 bases between them. Written as DNA, the CDR3 is TGTGCCAGCAGCTCAATGAAGCGACTAGTAAGGGATCCCTACGAGCAGTACTTC. This translates into CASSSMKRLVRDPYEQYF.

The chain combines TRBV11-2 with TRBJ2-3; 7 bases fit TRBD1. Germline V CDR1 and CDR2: SGHAT, FQNNGV. This CDR3 has 13 amino acids. J was trimmed by 5 bases and V by 6 bases; bases with no gene match: 5. For the CDR3, the DNA is TGTGCCAGCAGGACGGACAGGAGAGATACGCAGTATTTT. This codes for CASRTDRRDTQYF. The full variable domain, in which reference TRBV11-2 and TRBJ2-3 provide the parts outside the CDR3, is EAGVAQSPRYKIIEKRQSVAFWCNPISGHATLYWYQQILGQGPKLLIQFQNNGVVDDSQLPKDRFSAERLKGVDSTLKIQPAKLEDSAVYLCASRTDRRDTQYFGPGTRLTVL.

The chain uses TRBV12-3 or TRBV12-4 and TRBJ2-1; the match to TRBD2 covers 9 bases. The CDR3 runs 14 residues. After removal of 8 bases from V and 2 bases from J, the junction contained 4 bases not matched to a gene. CDR3 coding DNA: TGTGCCAGCGTTAGCGGGGGAGCCTACAATGAGCAGTTCTTC. Its translation: CASVSGGAYNEQFF.

The V and J genes are TRBV20-1 and TRBJ2-1; possibly TRBD1 for D (5 bases). Per germline, CDR1 DFQATT and CDR2 SNEGSKA (reference sequence). The V end was cut by 5 bases, the J end by 0 bases, with 20 bases between. The CDR3 runs 17 residues. The CDR3 DNA reads TGCAGTGCTGCCCTCCCCCTGCAGGGCCTCTCCTACAATGAGCAGTTCTTC. Residues: CSAALPLQGLSYNEQFF.

The genes are TRBV6-2 or TRBV6-3 and TRBJ2-2; a weak D match, TRBD2 (6 bases). Deletions cut 4 bases from V and 8 bases from J, with 20 bases between. This CDR3 comprises 16 residues. CDR1 and CDR2 (germline): MNHEY, SVGEGT. CDR3 nucleotides: TGTGCCAGCAGTTGGGGGACTCGCGGATCGGTAGGGGAGCTGTTTTTT. Protein sequence: CASSWGTRGSVGELFF.